Included here is one T cell receptor beta chain sequence, with context. Its antigen is currently unknown. The data are from a study of T cell responses to AZD1222 COVID-19 vaccine. Findings of the study overall: AZD1222 recipients seropositive at baseline numbered only six or seven. There were vaccine-associated CD4 TCRs across spike, dominant at 160-218 and 743-854. Two AZD1222 doses significantly raised spike-specific TCR breadth and depth over controls.

CDR1 and CDR2 from the germline V gene are LGHNA and YSLEER. This CDR3 contains 16 residues. V shed 2 bases, J shed 0 bases, and the junction held 7 bases outside the gene matches. The table came from immunoSEQ multiplex PCR; TCRdb's copy has only in-frame clones and leaves some out. The sample lists some 70,000 clones, 75% to 85% occurring once. This sequence was found in an adult who received the AZD1222 COVID-19 vaccine. The genes are TRBV4-3 and TRBJ2-7, with TRBD1 identical over 7 bases. This specimen consisted of peripheral blood, obtained 28 days after the second AZD1222 dose. CDR3 bases: TGCGCCAGCAGCCAATCTGAGACAGGGTACTCCTACGAGCAGTACTTC. Residues: CASSQSETGYSYEQYF.